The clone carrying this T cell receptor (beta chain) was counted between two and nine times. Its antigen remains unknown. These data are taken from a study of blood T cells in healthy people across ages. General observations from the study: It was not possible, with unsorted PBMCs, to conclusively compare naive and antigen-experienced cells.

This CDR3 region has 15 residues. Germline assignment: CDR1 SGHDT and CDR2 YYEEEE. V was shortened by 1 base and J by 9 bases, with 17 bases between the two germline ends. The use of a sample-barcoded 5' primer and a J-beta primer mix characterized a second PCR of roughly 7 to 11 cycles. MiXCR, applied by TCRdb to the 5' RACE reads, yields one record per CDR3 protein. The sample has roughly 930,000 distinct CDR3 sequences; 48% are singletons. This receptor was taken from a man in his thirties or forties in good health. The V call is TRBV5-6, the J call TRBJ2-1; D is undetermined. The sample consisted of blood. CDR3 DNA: TGTGCCAGCAGCTTGCGGTTTGGGCCGGCTATTGAGCAGTTCTTC. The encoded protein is CASSLRFGPAIEQFF. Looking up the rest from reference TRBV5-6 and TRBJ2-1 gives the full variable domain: DAGVTQSPTHLIKTRGQQVTLRCSPKSGHDTVSWYQQALGQGPQFIFQYYEEEERQRGNFPDRFSGHQFPNYSSELNVNALLLGDSALYLCASSLRFGPAIEQFFGPGTRLTVL.